This is a list of T cell receptor beta chains from one sample in a study of blood T cell repertoires in COVID-19. Clones were sequenced by immunoSEQ multiplex PCR, and TCRdb holds only the in-frame ones, with some missing. This sample carries approximately 260,000 clones, roughly 85% of them seen once, and the ten largest clones take less than 6%. Source material: peripheral blood. Every receptor here comes from a man in his sixties who had recovered from COVID-19. Both conserved end residues are part of each CDR3. A D gene is named only where the DNA matches it firmly. Part of the rows lack a size; the others show once, few, many or a class for expanded clones.

CDR3 DNA: TGTGCCAGCAGCCAACAGGGGGGAAGAGGAGAGACCCAGTACTTC; CDR3 protein: CASSQQGGRGETQYF; D gene: NA; clone size: NA; J gene: TRBJ2-5; V gene: TRBV14
CDR3 DNA: TGTGCCAGCTCAGGACTAGCGGGAGCTGGCACCGGGGAGCTGTTTTTT; CDR3 protein: CASSGLAGAGTGELFF; D gene: TRBD2; clone size: NA; J gene: TRBJ2-2; V gene: TRBV18
CDR3 DNA: TGTGCCAGTAGCCGAGGGGAAGCTTTCTTT; CDR3 protein: CASSRGEAFF; D gene: NA; clone size: NA; J gene: TRBJ1-1; V gene: TRBV19
CDR3 DNA: TGCAGCGTTGTAGAGCGGGGGGGCCTGCTAGCCAAAAACATTCAGTACTTC; CDR3 protein: CSVVERGGLLAKNIQYF; D gene: TRBD2; clone size: NA; J gene: TRBJ2-4; V gene: TRBV29-1
CDR3 DNA: TGTGCCAGCAGCATTTTCAGACAGGACTACGAGCAGTACTTC; CDR3 protein: CASSIFRQDYEQYF; D gene: NA; clone size: NA; J gene: TRBJ2-7; V gene: TRBV2
CDR3 DNA: TGTGCCAGCACCCTTGGGCCAGGGGCTACCGGGGAGCTGTTTTTT; CDR3 protein: CASTLGPGATGELFF; D gene: NA; clone size: NA; J gene: TRBJ2-2; V gene: TRBV27
CDR3 DNA: TGTGCCAGCAGTCTCTTAGCGGGAGGGCCGGATACGCAGTATTTT; CDR3 protein: CASSLLAGGPDTQYF; D gene: TRBD2; clone size: NA; J gene: TRBJ2-3; V gene: TRBV6-5
CDR3 DNA: TGTGCCAGCAGTTTCCGGGAACGGCGGGCCCAGCATTTT; CDR3 protein: CASSFRERRAQHF; D gene: NA; clone size: NA; J gene: TRBJ1-5; V gene: TRBV12-3/TRBV12-4
CDR3 DNA: TGTGCCACCAGCAGATCAAGCGGGGGGGCCCTATTTGAGCAGTTCTTC; CDR3 protein: CATSRSSGGALFEQFF; D gene: TRBD2; clone size: NA; J gene: TRBJ2-1; V gene: TRBV15
CDR3 DNA: TGTGCCAGCAAGCGGGACAGGCCTTCTACGGAGCAGTACTTC; CDR3 protein: CASKRDRPSTEQYF; D gene: NA; clone size: NA; J gene: TRBJ2-7; V gene: TRBV2
CDR3 DNA: TGTGCCAGCACTCCTGGGCTAGCGGGACCGTACTACGAGCAGTACTTC; CDR3 protein: CASTPGLAGPYYEQYF; D gene: TRBD2; clone size: NA; J gene: TRBJ2-7; V gene: TRBV27
CDR3 DNA: TGTGCCAGCAGCTTAGCAACCGGGGAGGGGCAAAACATTCAGTACTTC; CDR3 protein: CASSLATGEGQNIQYF; D gene: TRBD2; clone size: NA; J gene: TRBJ2-4; V gene: TRBV7-2
CDR3 DNA: TGTGCCAGTACCAACAGGGGTGAAAAACTGTTTTTT; CDR3 protein: CASTNRGEKLFF; D gene: TRBD1; clone size: once; J gene: TRBJ1-4; V gene: TRBV19
CDR3 DNA: TGCGCCAGCAGCTTGGGGGCCGGGACTACGAATGAGCAGTTCTTC; CDR3 protein: CASSLGAGTTNEQFF; D gene: TRBD2; clone size: NA; J gene: TRBJ2-1; V gene: TRBV5-1
CDR3 DNA: TGTGCCACCAGTGATTTGACTGTCGGGACAGGGGCTACCGGGGAGCTGTTTTTT; CDR3 protein: CATSDLTVGTGATGELFF; D gene: TRBD1; clone size: NA; J gene: TRBJ2-2; V gene: TRBV24-1
CDR3 DNA: TGTGCCAGCACCCCGGACAGGTTGGGCTACACCTTC; CDR3 protein: CASTPDRLGYTF; D gene: TRBD1; clone size: NA; J gene: TRBJ1-2; V gene: TRBV7-9
CDR3 DNA: TGTGCCAGCAGCCAAGAGGAGGGGGAGCAGTACTTC; CDR3 protein: CASSQEEGEQYF; D gene: NA; clone size: NA; J gene: TRBJ2-7; V gene: TRBV3-1/TRBV3-2
CDR3 DNA: TGTGCCAGCAGCTCAACCCAGCGGGGACGCTACCAAGAGACCCAGTACTTC; CDR3 protein: CASSSTQRGRYQETQYF; D gene: TRBD2; clone size: few; J gene: TRBJ2-5; V gene: TRBV7-6
CDR3 DNA: TGCGCCAGCAGCTTGTACGGAGATGAAGCTTTCTTT; CDR3 protein: CASSLYGDEAFF; D gene: NA; clone size: NA; J gene: TRBJ1-1; V gene: TRBV5-1
CDR3 DNA: TGTGCCAGCAGCAAAACAGGGGGTGGTTCACCCCTCCACTTT; CDR3 protein: CASSKTGGGSPLHF; D gene: TRBD1; clone size: NA; J gene: TRBJ1-6; V gene: TRBV7-2
CDR3 DNA: TGTGCCAGTAGTATTGTAGTCTCGGAGACCCAGTACTTC; CDR3 protein: CASSIVVSETQYF; D gene: NA; clone size: NA; J gene: TRBJ2-5; V gene: TRBV19
CDR3 DNA: TGTGCCAGCAGCACCAACAGGGGTGACATTCAGTACTTC; CDR3 protein: CASSTNRGDIQYF; D gene: TRBD1; clone size: NA; J gene: TRBJ2-4; V gene: TRBV7-3
CDR3 DNA: TGTGCCAGCAGCGGCGAGGGGGAGAACACTGAAGCTTTCTTT; CDR3 protein: CASSGEGENTEAFF; D gene: NA; clone size: NA; J gene: TRBJ1-1; V gene: TRBV5-6
CDR3 DNA: TGTGCCTGGACCAAAACGGGACAGAACTATGGCTACACCTTC; CDR3 protein: CAWTKTGQNYGYTF; D gene: TRBD1; clone size: NA; J gene: TRBJ1-2; V gene: TRBV30
CDR3 DNA: TGTGCCAGCAATTCGGGGACTAGCGGAAACTACGAGCAGTACTTC; CDR3 protein: CASNSGTSGNYEQYF; D gene: TRBD2; clone size: NA; J gene: TRBJ2-7; V gene: TRBV7-9
CDR3 DNA: TGTGCCAGCAGCTTAAGAACTAGCTTCAATGAGCAGTTCTTC; CDR3 protein: CASSLRTSFNEQFF; D gene: NA; clone size: NA; J gene: TRBJ2-1; V gene: TRBV7-2
CDR3 DNA: TGTGCCTGGAGTGACCAGGGGCCCAGTTTTGCCGAGCAGTACTTC; CDR3 protein: CAWSDQGPSFAEQYF; D gene: NA; clone size: NA; J gene: TRBJ2-7; V gene: TRBV30
CDR3 DNA: TGTGCCAGCAGCTGTCCCAGGGGGCTAGATACGCAGTATTTT; CDR3 protein: CASSCPRGLDTQYF; D gene: TRBD1; clone size: NA; J gene: TRBJ2-3; V gene: TRBV11-3
CDR3 DNA: TGTGCCAGCAGCTTGGAGCCAGGACAGGGGGCTCTCGAGCAGTACTTC; CDR3 protein: CASSLEPGQGALEQYF; D gene: TRBD1; clone size: NA; J gene: TRBJ2-7; V gene: TRBV5-5
CDR3 DNA: TGTGCCAGCAGCTCGGTACTGGGGGGAACTTTTGATGAGCAGTTCTTC; CDR3 protein: CASSSVLGGTFDEQFF; D gene: NA; clone size: NA; J gene: TRBJ2-1; V gene: TRBV7-9
CDR3 DNA: TGTGCCTGGAGTTCCTCTAGCGGGGGGGAGCAGTTCTTC; CDR3 protein: CAWSSSSGGEQFF; D gene: TRBD2; clone size: NA; J gene: TRBJ2-1; V gene: TRBV30
CDR3 DNA: TGTGCCAGCGGGAATACCGGGGGGGGATATGGCTACACCTTC; CDR3 protein: CASGNTGGGYGYTF; D gene: NA; clone size: NA; J gene: TRBJ1-2; V gene: TRBV28
CDR3 DNA: TGTGCCACCAGTGATTCAACAGCCTACGAGCAGTACTTC; CDR3 protein: CATSDSTAYEQYF; D gene: NA; clone size: NA; J gene: TRBJ2-7; V gene: TRBV24-1
CDR3 DNA: TGTGCCAGCAGCCAAATACTAGGGGACATCACCCAAGAGACCCAGTACTTC; CDR3 protein: CASSQILGDITQETQYF; D gene: NA; clone size: NA; J gene: TRBJ2-5; V gene: TRBV3-1/TRBV3-2
CDR3 DNA: TGTGCCAGTAGCACCTTAGCGGGGGGGCTGGATACGCAGTATTTT; CDR3 protein: CASSTLAGGLDTQYF; D gene: TRBD2; clone size: NA; J gene: TRBJ2-3; V gene: TRBV19
CDR3 DNA: TGTGCCAGCAGCGTAGAGGTAGCGGGAGCGTGGGATACGCAGTATTTT; CDR3 protein: CASSVEVAGAWDTQYF; D gene: TRBD2; clone size: NA; J gene: TRBJ2-3; V gene: TRBV9
CDR3 DNA: TGTGCCAGCAGTGTTCTAGCGGGAGGGCCCTATGAGCAGTTCTTC; CDR3 protein: CASSVLAGGPYEQFF; D gene: TRBD2; clone size: once; J gene: TRBJ2-1; V gene: TRBV6-4
CDR3 DNA: TGTGCCAGCAGTGAAGCTAGGTATCGACAGATTACTGAAGCTTTCTTT; CDR3 protein: CASSEARYRQITEAFF; D gene: NA; clone size: NA; J gene: TRBJ1-1; V gene: TRBV6-1
CDR3 DNA: TGTGCCAGTAGTATGTCGCGGGACGGCGCCGGGGAGCTGTTTTTT; CDR3 protein: CASSMSRDGAGELFF; D gene: NA; clone size: few; J gene: TRBJ2-2; V gene: TRBV19